A selection of T cell receptor beta chains follows, all from one sample in a study of CD8 T cells in Susac syndrome. Each CDR3 protein gets one entry after TCRdb re-called the immunoSEQ multiplex PCR reads with MiXCR. This sample has 90,000 to 150,000 distinct CDR3 sequences, with 94% found just once. The specimen sequenced was CD4+ T cells from PBMCs. These receptors were obtained from a human donor in good health. The CDR3 runs from the conserved cysteine through the conserved F or W. The D gene is left open where the match is weak. Clone size, where shown, is once, few, many, or a class for clones that have expanded.

J gene	clone size	D gene	V gene	CDR3 length	CDR3 DNA	CDR3 protein
TRBJ2-7	.	TRBD1	TRBV29-1	15	TGCAGCGTTGAAAGGCCGGGACAGGGGGCTTACGAGCAGTACTTC	CSVERPGQGAYEQYF
TRBJ1-4	.	TRBD1	TRBV6-5	15	TGTGCCAGCAGCCGTTGGGGGGACAGGGATGAAAAACTGTTTTTT	CASSRWGDRDEKLFF
TRBJ2-7	.	TRBD2	TRBV11-2	15	TGTGCCAGCAGCCCCTCCCCAGCGGGGTACTACGAGCAGTACTTC	CASSPSPAGYYEQYF
TRBJ2-7	.	TRBD1	TRBV29-1	14	TGCAGCGCACGCCAGGGACAGGGTACCTACGAGCAGTACTTC	CSARQGQGTYEQYF
TRBJ2-6	.	.	TRBV9	17	TGTGCCAGCAGCGTAGCAGGGGCCGGCTCTGGGGCCAACGTCCTGACTTTC	CASSVAGAGSGANVLTF
TRBJ1-1	few	.	TRBV29-1	15	TGCAGCGTTGAATCGCGGCAGGCCATGAACACTGAAGCTTTCTTT	CSVESRQAMNTEAFF
TRBJ2-7	.	.	TRBV5-6	15	TGTGCCAGCAGCTTTGGGCAGGGACACTCCTACGAGCAGTACTTC	CASSFGQGHSYEQYF
TRBJ1-2	.	.	TRBV30	15	TGTGCCTGGGGCAGGGAGAAGGTTACTAGAGATGGCTACACCTTC	CAWGREKVTRDGYTF
TRBJ2-5	.	TRBD2	TRBV9	18	TGTGCCAGCAGCGTCGGACTAGCGGGAGGTTGGGGACGAGAGACCCAGTACTTC	CASSVGLAGGWGRETQYF
TRBJ2-5	.	TRBD2	TRBV15	16	TGTGCCACCAGCAGTTGGGCGGGAGGGCCGGGGGAGACCCAGTACTTC	CATSSWAGGPGETQYF
TRBJ2-6	few	.	TRBV12-3/TRBV12-4	15	TGTGCCAGCAGTTTACGGGGCTCTGGGGCCAACGTCCTGACTTTC	CASSLRGSGANVLTF
TRBJ2-3	.	.	TRBV28	12	TGTGCCAGCAGTCTAAACCCAGATACGCAGTATTTT	CASSLNPDTQYF
TRBJ1-1	once	TRBD1	TRBV5-1	16	TGCGCCAGCAGCGCGGGAAGGGGACAGCTGAACACTGAAGCTTTCTTT	CASSAGRGQLNTEAFF
TRBJ2-1	.	.	TRBV6-1	15	TGTGCCAGCAGTGTAGACTGGAGCTCCTACAATGAGCAGTTCTTC	CASSVDWSSYNEQFF
TRBJ2-2	.	TRBD1	TRBV10-3	14	TGTGCCATCACTACTACAGGGGACACCGGGGAGCTGTTTTTT	CAITTTGDTGELFF
TRBJ1-2	.	.	TRBV21-1	16	TGTGCCAGCAGCAAATGCAGCTCAGGGAGGAACTATGGCTACACCTTC	CASSKCSSGRNYGYTF
TRBJ2-1	.	.	TRBV7-9	16	TGTGCCAGCAGGGACGAGGCCCTGAGCTCCTACAATGAGCAGTTCTTC	CASRDEALSSYNEQFF
TRBJ1-2	.	.	TRBV29-1	12	TGCAGCGTCGACAGGTCTAACTATGGCTACACCTTC	CSVDRSNYGYTF
TRBJ1-1	.	.	TRBV6-2/TRBV6-3	15	TGTGCCAGCAGTTACTCGTGGGAGAGAGGGACTGAAGCTTTCTTT	CASSYSWERGTEAFF
TRBJ2-3	.	.	TRBV4-2	15	TGTGCCAGCAGCCAAGACGCGGCCTATGGAGATACGCAGTATTTT	CASSQDAAYGDTQYF
TRBJ2-2	.	.	TRBV2	12	TGTGCCAGCAGTCGAGCCACCGGGGAGCTGTTTTTT	CASSRATGELFF
TRBJ2-5	.	.	TRBV5-4	14	TGTGCCAGCAGCTTGTGGGCAGGAGGGGAGACCCAGTACTTC	CASSLWAGGETQYF
TRBJ2-1	.	TRBD2	TRBV7-2	13	TGTGCCAGCAAGATAGCGGGAGGGGGTGAGCAGTTCTTC	CASKIAGGGEQFF
TRBJ2-5	.	TRBD2	TRBV30	14	TGTGCCTCCGAGGTGGGAGGGCAAATGGAGACCCAGTACTTC	CASEVGGQMETQYF
TRBJ2-7	.	.	TRBV7-8	12	TGTGCCAGCAGCGTAAGTGCTTACGAGCAGTACTTC	CASSVSAYEQYF
TRBJ1-2	.	TRBD1	TRBV12-3/TRBV12-4	13	TGTGCCAGCAGTTTAGGGACAGGGTATGGCTACACCTTC	CASSLGTGYGYTF
TRBJ2-7	.	TRBD2	TRBV6-1	15	TGTGCCAGCCGTGAAGTGGCGGGGGTACCTACGAAGCAGTACTTC	CASREVAGVPTKQYF
TRBJ1-2	.	.	TRBV2	12	TGTGCCAGCAGTGACAAGCCCCTTGGCTACACCTTC	CASSDKPLGYTF
TRBJ1-2	.	.	TRBV28	11	TGTGCCAGCAGGAAGAACTATGGCTACACCTTC	CASRKNYGYTF
TRBJ2-2	few	.	TRBV18	13	TGTGCCAGCTCACCGGGCGGTCTGGGGGAGCTGTTTTTT	CASSPGGLGELFF
TRBJ2-3	.	.	TRBV9	17	TGTGCCAGCAGCGGAGCCCTGGGGGCCAATGCCCCAGGGACGCAGTATTTT	CASSGALGANAPGTQYF
TRBJ1-5	.	.	TRBV6-2/TRBV6-3	15	TGTGCCAGCAGTTACTTTGGGGGCCGTGATCAGCCCCAGCATTTT	CASSYFGGRDQPQHF
TRBJ2-5	.	TRBD2	TRBV5-4	15	TGTGCCAGCAGCGTTCGACTAGCCGATCAAGAGACCCAGTACTTC	CASSVRLADQETQYF
TRBJ2-5	.	.	TRBV7-9	16	TGTGCCAGCAGCTTAGTCCGTGTTCAATTCTCGGAGACCCAGTACTTC	CASSLVRVQFSETQYF
TRBJ2-5	once	.	TRBV7-9	15	TGTGCCAGCAGCCGTCAAAGTACTGGCGCAGAGACCCAGTACTTC	CASSRQSTGAETQYF
TRBJ2-5	.	TRBD2	TRBV3-1	16	TGTGCCAGCAGCCAAGGATCAGCGGGAGTCGGTGAGACCCAGTACTTC	CASSQGSAGVGETQYF
TRBJ2-3	.	TRBD1	TRBV2	15	TGTGCCAGCAGAGCCGGGACAGGGGCCGCAGATACGCAGTATTTT	CASRAGTGAADTQYF
TRBJ1-1	.	.	TRBV20-1	13	TGCAGTGTTCCTAATTGGATGAACACTGAAGCTTTCTTT	CSVPNWMNTEAFF
TRBJ1-1	once	.	TRBV18	14	TGTGCCAGCTCACCAGCACAGGGTGGGACTGAAGCTTTCTTT	CASSPAQGGTEAFF
TRBJ2-2	.	TRBD2	TRBV5-4	14	TGTGCCAGCAGCTCCACCACTAGCGGTGGGGAGCTGTTTTTT	CASSSTTSGGELFF
TRBJ2-2	.	.	TRBV19	13	TGTGCCAGTAGTATAATGGAAGCGGGGGAGCTGTTTTTT	CASSIMEAGELFF
TRBJ1-2	once	.	TRBV18	15	TGTGCCAGCTCACCAAAAGCGTCTTTCGAGTTGGGCTACACCTTC	CASSPKASFELGYTF
TRBJ1-3	.	.	TRBV12-3/TRBV12-4	12	TGTGCCAGCCTACGGGACGGAAACACCATATATTTT	CASLRDGNTIYF
TRBJ2-1	.	.	TRBV3-1	15	TGTGCCAGCAGCCAAGGCCAGGGATCCTACAATGAGCAGTTCTTC	CASSQGQGSYNEQFF
TRBJ2-5	few	.	TRBV7-9	13	TGTGCCAGCAGCCGGTTAGCGGAAGAGACCCAGTACTTC	CASSRLAEETQYF
TRBJ2-6	.	.	TRBV4-2	17	TGTGCCAGCAGCCAAGATCGGCAGTCCTCTGGGGCCAACGTCCTGACTTTC	CASSQDRQSSGANVLTF
TRBJ2-5	.	.	TRBV7-2	13	TGTGCCAGCAGCCTGGGAGAGACAGAGACCCAGTACTTC	CASSLGETETQYF
TRBJ2-3	.	.	TRBV5-1	18	TGCGCCAGCAGCCCGCAGGCCCAGGGCGTGCGGAGCACAGATACGCAGTATTTT	CASSPQAQGVRSTDTQYF
TRBJ1-2	once	TRBD1	TRBV5-1	15	TGCGCCAGCAGCCGGACAGGGGCCTTCAACTATGGCTACACCTTC	CASSRTGAFNYGYTF
TRBJ2-2	.	.	TRBV7-9	14	TGTGCCAGCAGCCGAGGACAGTTTAGCGGGGAGCTGTTTTTT	CASSRGQFSGELFF
TRBJ1-1	.	.	TRBV6-5	13	TGTGCCAGCAGTTACTCGACGGGATCTGCAGCTTTCTTT	CASSYSTGSAAFF
TRBJ2-5	.	.	TRBV7-6	16	TGTGCCAGCAGCTTAGCCAACAGAGGCATTGCGGAGACCCAGTACTTC	CASSLANRGIAETQYF
TRBJ2-1	.	TRBD2	TRBV5-6	16	TGTGCCAGCAGCTGGAGGGCGGGAGGGCCCAGGAATGAGCAGTTCTTC	CASSWRAGGPRNEQFF
TRBJ2-1	.	TRBD2	TRBV5-4	16	TGTGCCAGCAGCTTCTCGGGCGGGGGATCCTACAATGAGCAGTTCTTC	CASSFSGGGSYNEQFF
TRBJ1-2	.	TRBD1	TRBV12-5	13	TGTGCTAGCCAGCCCGGACAGGGATATGGCTACACCTTC	CASQPGQGYGYTF
TRBJ2-6	.	.	TRBV25-1	13	TGTGCCAGCAGGCTCGGAGGGGCCAACGTCCTGACTTTC	CASRLGGANVLTF
TRBJ2-1	.	.	TRBV3-1	12	TGTGCCAGCAGCACCCGGGCTAATGAGCAGTTCTTC	CASSTRANEQFF
TRBJ1-5	.	.	TRBV3-1	15	TGTGCCAGCAGCCAAACGACCAGCCTCAATCAGCCCCAGCATTTT	CASSQTTSLNQPQHF
TRBJ1-4	.	.	TRBV7-2	15	TGTGCCAGCAGCCCTAATGGGCAGGGAAATGAAAAACTGTTTTTT	CASSPNGQGNEKLFF